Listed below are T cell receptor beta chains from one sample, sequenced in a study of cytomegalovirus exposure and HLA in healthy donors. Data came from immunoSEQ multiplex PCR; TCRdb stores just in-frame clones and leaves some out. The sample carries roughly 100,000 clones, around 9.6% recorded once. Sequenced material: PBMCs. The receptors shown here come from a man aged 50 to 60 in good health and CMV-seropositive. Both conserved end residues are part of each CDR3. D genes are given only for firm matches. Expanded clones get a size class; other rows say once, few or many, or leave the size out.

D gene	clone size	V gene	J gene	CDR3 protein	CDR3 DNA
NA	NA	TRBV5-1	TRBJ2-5	CASSLTGSETQYF	TGCGCCAGCAGCTTGACAGGGTCAGAGACCCAGTACTTC
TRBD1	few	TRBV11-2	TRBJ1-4	CASRRTGNPNEKLFF	TGTGCCAGCAGGAGGACAGGGAATCCTAATGAAAAACTGTTTTTT
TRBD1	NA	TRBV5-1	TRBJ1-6	CASRAGQGESPLHF	TGCGCCAGCAGGGCGGGACAGGGGGAGTCACCCCTCCACTTT
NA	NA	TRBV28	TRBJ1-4	CASSQTVWGRTLFF	TGTGCCAGCAGCCAGACAGTCTGGGGGAGGACACTGTTTTTT
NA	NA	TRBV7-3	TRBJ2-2	CASSFGGELFF	TGTGCCAGCAGCTTCGGGGGGGAGCTGTTTTTT
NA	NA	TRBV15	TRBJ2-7	CATSRDTQGSYEQYF	TGTGCCACCAGCAGAGATACACAGGGCTCCTACGAGCAGTACTTC
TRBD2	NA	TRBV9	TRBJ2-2	CASSASGSGTGELFF	TGTGCCAGCAGCGCTAGCGGGAGTGGCACCGGGGAGCTGTTTTTT
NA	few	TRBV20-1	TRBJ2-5	CSWRVQETQYF	TGCAGTTGGAGAGTCCAAGAGACCCAGTACTTC
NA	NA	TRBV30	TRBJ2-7	CAWGGEDRRYEQYF	TGTGCCTGGGGTGGGGAAGACAGGAGGTACGAGCAGTACTTC
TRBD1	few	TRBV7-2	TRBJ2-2	CASSQKRGRGRLGELFF	TGTGCCAGCAGCCAAAAAAGGGGCAGGGGGCGTTTGGGGGAGCTGTTTTTT
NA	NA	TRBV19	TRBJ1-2	CASSINHLGGYTF	TGTGCCAGTAGTATAAACCATCTAGGAGGCTACACCTTC